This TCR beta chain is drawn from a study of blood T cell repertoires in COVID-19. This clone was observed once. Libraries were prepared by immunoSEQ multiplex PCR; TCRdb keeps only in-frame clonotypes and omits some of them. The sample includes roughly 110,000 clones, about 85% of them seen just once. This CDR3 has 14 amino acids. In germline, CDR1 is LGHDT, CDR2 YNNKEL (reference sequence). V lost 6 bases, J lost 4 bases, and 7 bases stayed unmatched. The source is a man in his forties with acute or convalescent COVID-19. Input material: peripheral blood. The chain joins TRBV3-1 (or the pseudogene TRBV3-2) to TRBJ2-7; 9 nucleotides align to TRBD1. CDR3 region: CASSLRQGGYEQYF. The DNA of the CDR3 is TGTGCCAGCAGTCTCAGACAGGGGGGATACGAGCAGTACTTC.